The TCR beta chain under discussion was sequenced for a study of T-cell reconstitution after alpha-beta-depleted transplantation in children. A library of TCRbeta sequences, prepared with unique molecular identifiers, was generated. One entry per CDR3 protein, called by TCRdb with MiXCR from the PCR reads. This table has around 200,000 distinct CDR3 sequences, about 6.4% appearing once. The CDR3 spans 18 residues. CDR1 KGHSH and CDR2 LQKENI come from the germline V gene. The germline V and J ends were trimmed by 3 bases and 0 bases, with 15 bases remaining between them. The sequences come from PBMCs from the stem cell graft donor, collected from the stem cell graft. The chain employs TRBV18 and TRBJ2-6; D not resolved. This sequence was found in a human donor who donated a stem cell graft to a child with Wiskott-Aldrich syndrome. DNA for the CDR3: TGTGCCAGCTCACCCGTCGGTAAACCCTTCTCTGGGGCCAACGTCCTGACTTTC. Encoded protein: CASSPVGKPFSGANVLTF.